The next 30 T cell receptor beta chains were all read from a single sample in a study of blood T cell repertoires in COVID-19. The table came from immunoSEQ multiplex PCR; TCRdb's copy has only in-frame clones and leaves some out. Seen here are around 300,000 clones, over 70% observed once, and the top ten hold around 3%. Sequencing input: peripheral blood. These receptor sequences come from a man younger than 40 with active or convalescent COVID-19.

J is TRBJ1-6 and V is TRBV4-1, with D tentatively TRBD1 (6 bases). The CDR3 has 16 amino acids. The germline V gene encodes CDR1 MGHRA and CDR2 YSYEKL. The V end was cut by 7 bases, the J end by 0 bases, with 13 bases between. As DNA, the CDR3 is TGCGCCAGCAATCGAGGACAGAGCTCCTATAATTCACCCCTCCACTTT. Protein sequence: CASNRGQSSYNSPLHF.

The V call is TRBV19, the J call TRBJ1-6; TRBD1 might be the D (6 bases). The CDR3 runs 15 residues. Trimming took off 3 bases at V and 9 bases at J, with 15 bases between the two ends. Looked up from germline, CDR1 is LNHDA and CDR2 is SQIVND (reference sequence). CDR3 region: CASSIMRDTGSPLHF. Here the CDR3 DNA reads TGTGCCAGTAGTATCATGAGGGACACCGGTTCACCCCTCCACTTT.

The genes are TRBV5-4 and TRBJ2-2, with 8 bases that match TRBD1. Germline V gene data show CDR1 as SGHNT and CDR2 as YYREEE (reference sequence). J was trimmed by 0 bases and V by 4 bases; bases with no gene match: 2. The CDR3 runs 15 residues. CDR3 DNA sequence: TGTGCCAGCAGCATGACAGGGGCGAACACCGGGGAGCTGTTTTTT. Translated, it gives CASSMTGANTGELFF.

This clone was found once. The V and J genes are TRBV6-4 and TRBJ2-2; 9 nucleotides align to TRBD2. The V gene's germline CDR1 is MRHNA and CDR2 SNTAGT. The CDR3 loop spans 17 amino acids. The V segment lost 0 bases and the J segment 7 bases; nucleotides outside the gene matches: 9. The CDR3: CASSDSGAGGIRGELFF. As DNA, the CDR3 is TGTGCCAGCAGTGACTCCGGCGCGGGGGGGATTCGCGGGGAGCTGTTTTTT.

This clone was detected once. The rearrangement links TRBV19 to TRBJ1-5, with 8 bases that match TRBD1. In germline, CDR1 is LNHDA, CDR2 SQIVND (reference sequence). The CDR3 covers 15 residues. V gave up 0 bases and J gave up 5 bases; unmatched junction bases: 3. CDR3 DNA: TGTGCCAGTAGTATAGACCGGGACAGGTATCAGCCCCAGCATTTT. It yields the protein CASSIDRDRYQPQHF.

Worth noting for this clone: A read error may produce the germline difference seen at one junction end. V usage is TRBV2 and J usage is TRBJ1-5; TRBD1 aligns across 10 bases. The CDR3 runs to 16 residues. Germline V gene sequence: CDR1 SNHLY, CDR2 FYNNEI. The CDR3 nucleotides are TGTGCCAGCAGTCCGAGGGGGGACAGGGGAAAATCAGCAACCTATTTT. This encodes CASSPRGDRGKSATYF.

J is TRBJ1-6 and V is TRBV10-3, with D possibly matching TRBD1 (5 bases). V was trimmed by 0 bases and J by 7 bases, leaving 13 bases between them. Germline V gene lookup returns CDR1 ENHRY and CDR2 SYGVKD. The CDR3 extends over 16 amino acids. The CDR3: CAISESSSRENSPLHF. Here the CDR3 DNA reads TGTGCCATCAGTGAGTCGTCTTCCAGGGAAAATTCACCCCTCCACTTT.

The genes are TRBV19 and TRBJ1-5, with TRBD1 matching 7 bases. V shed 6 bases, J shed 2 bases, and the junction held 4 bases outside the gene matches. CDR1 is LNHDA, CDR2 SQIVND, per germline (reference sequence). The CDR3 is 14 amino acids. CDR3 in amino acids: CASSRQGGNQPQHF. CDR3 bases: TGTGCCAGTAGCCGACAGGGCGGCAATCAGCCCCAGCATTTT.

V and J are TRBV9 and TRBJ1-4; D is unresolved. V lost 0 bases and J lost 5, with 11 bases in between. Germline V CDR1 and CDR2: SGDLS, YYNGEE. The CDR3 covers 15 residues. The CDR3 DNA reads TGTGCCAGCAGCGTAGGGGTAGCATTAAATGAAAAACTGTTTTTT. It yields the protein CASSVGVALNEKLFF.

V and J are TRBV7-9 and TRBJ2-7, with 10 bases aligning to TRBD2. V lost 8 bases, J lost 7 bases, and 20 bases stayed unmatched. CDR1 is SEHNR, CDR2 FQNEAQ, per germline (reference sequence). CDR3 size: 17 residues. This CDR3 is CASGTGGGAGGLVEQYF. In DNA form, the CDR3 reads TGTGCCAGCGGCACTGGGGGAGGAGCGGGAGGGTTGGTGGAGCAGTACTTC.

CDR3 residues: CASSIRVEQYF. CDR3 sequence (DNA): TGTGCCAGCAGTATTAGAGTCGAGCAGTACTTC. The chain couples TRBV2 to TRBJ2-7; D call uncertain. With 5 bases removed from V and 6 bases from J, the gap between germline ends came to 8 bases. There are 11 residues in the CDR3. Germline V gene sequence: CDR1 SNHLY, CDR2 FYNNEI.

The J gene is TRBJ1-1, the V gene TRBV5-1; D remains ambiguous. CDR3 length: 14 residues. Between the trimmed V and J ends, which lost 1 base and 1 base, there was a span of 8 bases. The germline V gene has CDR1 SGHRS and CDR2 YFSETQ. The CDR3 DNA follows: TGCGCCAGCAGCTTGTCACATACGAACACTGAAGCTTTCTTT. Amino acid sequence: CASSLSHTNTEAFF.

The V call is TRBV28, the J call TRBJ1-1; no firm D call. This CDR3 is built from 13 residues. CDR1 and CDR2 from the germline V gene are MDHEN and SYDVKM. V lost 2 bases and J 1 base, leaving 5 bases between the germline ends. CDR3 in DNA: TGTGCCAGCAGTTTAGACTCGAACACTGAAGCTTTCTTT. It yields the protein CASSLDSNTEAFF.

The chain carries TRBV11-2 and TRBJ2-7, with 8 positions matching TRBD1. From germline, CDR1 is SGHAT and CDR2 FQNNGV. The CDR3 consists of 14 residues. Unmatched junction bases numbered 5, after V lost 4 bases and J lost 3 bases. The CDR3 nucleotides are TGTGCCAGCAGCTCACAGGGGGAAGTCTACGAGCAGTACTTC. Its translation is CASSSQGEVYEQYF.

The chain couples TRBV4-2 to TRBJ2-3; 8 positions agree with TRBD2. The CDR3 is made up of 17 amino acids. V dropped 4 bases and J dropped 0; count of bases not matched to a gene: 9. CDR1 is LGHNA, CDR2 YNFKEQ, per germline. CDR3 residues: CASSPRTLADSTDTQYF. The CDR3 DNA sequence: TGTGCCAGCAGCCCCCGGACACTAGCGGATAGCACAGATACGCAGTATTTT.

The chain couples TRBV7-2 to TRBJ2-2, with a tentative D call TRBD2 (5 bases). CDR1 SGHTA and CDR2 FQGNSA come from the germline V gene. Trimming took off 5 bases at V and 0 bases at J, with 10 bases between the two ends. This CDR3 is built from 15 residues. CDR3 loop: CASSRGATNTGELFF. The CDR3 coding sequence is TGTGCCAGCAGCCGGGGAGCGACGAACACCGGGGAGCTGTTTTTT.

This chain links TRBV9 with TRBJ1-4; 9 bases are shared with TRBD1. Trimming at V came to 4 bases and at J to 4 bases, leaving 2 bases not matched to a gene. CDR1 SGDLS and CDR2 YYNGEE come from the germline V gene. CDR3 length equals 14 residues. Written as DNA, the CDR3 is TGTGCCAGCAGCCGGACAGGGGATAATGAAAAACTGTTTTTT. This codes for CASSRTGDNEKLFF.

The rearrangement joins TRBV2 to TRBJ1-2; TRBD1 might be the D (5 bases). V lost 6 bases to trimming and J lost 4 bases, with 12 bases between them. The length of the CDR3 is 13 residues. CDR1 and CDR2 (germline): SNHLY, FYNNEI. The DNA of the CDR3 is TGTGCCAGCAGCATACAGGTTGGCTATGGCTACACCTTC. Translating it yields CASSIQVGYGYTF.

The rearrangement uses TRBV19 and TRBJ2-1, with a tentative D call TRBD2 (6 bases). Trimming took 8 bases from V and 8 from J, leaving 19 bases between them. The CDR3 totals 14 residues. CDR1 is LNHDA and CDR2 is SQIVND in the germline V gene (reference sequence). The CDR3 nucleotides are TGTGCCAGTTCGTCCAGGGTGGGAGGCGATGAGCAGTTCTTC. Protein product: CASSSRVGGDEQFF.

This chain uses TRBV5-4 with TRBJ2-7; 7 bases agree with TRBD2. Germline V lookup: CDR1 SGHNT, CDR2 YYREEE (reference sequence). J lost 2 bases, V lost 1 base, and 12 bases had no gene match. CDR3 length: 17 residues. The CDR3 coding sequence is TGTGCCAGCAGCTTGTACTCGCTGGGGGGGAGGGCCTACGAGCAGTACTTC. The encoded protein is CASSLYSLGGRAYEQYF.

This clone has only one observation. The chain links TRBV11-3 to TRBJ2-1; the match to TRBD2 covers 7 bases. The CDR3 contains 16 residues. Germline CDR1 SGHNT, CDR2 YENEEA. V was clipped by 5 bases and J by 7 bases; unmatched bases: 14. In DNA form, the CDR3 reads TGTGCCAGCAGCCATTCGAGGGGAAGGCGGGGGAATGAGCAGTTCTTC. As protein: CASSHSRGRRGNEQFF. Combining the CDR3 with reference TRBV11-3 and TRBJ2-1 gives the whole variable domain EAGVVQSPRYKIIEKKQPVAFWCNPISGHNTLYWYLQNLGQGPELLIRYENEEAVDDSQLPKDRFSAERLKGVDSTLKIQPAELGDSAVYLCASSHSRGRRGNEQFFGPGTRLTVL.

CDR3 sequence: CASTLGLDETQYF. DNA of the CDR3: TGTGCCAGCACCCTTGGACTAGATGAGACCCAGTACTTC. This chain uses TRBV2 with TRBJ2-5; 7 bases align to TRBD2. The CDR3 contains 13 residues. Germline-derived CDR1 and CDR2 are SNHLY and FYNNEI. V was clipped by 7 bases and J by 5 bases; unmatched bases: 7. Together with reference TRBV2 and TRBJ2-5, the CDR3 gives the full variable domain: EPEVTQTPSHQVTQMGQEVILRCVPISNHLYFYWYRQILGQKVEFLVSFYNNEISEKSEIFDDQFSVERPDGSNFTLKIRSTKLEDSAMYFCASTLGLDETQYFGPGTRLLVL.

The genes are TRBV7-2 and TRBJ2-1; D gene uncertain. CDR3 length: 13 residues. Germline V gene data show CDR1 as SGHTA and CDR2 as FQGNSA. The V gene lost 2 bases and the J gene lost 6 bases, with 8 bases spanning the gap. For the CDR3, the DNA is TGTGCCAGCAGCTTAATTTTTAGCAATGAGCAGTTCTTC. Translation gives CASSLIFSNEQFF.

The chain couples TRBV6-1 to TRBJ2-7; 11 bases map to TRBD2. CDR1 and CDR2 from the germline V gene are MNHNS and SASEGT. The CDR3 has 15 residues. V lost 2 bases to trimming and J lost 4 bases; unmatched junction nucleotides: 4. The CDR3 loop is CASSEWLAGGYEQYF. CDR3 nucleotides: TGTGCCAGCAGTGAATGGTTAGCGGGGGGGTACGAGCAGTACTTC.

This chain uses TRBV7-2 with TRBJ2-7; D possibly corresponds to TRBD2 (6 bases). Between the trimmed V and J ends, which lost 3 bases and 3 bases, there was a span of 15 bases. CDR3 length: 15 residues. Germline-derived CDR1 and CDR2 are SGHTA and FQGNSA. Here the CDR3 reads CASSFPRTKIYEQYF. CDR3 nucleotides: TGTGCCAGCAGCTTCCCCCGGACTAAAATCTACGAGCAGTACTTC.

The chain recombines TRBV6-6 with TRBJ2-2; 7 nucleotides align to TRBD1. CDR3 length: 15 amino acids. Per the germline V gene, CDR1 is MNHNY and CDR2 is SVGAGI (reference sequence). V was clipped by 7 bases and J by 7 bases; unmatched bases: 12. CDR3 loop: CASTAIGTAGGELFF. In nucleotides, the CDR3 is TGTGCCAGCACCGCGATCGGGACAGCAGGCGGGGAGCTGTTTTTT.

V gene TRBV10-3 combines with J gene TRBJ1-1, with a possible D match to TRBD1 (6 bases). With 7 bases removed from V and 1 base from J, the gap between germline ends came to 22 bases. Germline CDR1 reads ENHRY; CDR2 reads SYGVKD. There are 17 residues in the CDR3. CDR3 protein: CAINGRQDHNWNTEAFF. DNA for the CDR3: TGTGCCATCAACGGTCGACAGGATCATAATTGGAACACTGAAGCTTTCTTT.

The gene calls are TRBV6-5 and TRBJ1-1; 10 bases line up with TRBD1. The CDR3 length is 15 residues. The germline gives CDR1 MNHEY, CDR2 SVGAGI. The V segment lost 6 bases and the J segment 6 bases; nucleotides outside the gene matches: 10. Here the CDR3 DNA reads TGTGCCAGCAGCCACCAGGGGACAGGGGTATCTGAAGCTTTCTTT. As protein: CASSHQGTGVSEAFF.

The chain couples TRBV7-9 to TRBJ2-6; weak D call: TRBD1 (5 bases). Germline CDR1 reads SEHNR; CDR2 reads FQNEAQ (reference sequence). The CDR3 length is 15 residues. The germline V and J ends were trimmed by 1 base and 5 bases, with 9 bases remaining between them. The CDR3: CASSLVRAWANVLTF. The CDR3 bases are TGTGCCAGCAGCTTAGTCAGGGCCTGGGCCAACGTCCTGACTTTC.

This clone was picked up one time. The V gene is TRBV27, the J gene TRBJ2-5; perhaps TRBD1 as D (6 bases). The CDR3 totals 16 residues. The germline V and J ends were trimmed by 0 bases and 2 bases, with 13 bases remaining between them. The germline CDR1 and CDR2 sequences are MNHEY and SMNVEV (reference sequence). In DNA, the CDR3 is TGTGCCAGCAGTTTATCCATCCACACAGGGCAAGAGACCCAGTACTTC. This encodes CASSLSIHTGQETQYF.